The T cell receptor (beta chain) under discussion was sequenced for a study of T cell repertoires in cytomegalovirus infection. TCRdb re-analysed the reads in MiXCR, keeping a single row per CDR3 protein. The sample has some 500,000 distinct CDR3 sequences, roughly a third seen once. Germline lookup yields CDR1 SEHNR and CDR2 FQNEAQ (reference sequence). The CDR3 loop spans 15 amino acids. Trimming left V 5 bases short and J 6 bases short, with 16 bases between. This clonotype was recorded a few times. Its antigen is unknown. This sample comprised cultured PBMCs, obtained from culture after CMV antigen stimulation. The chain is built from TRBV7-9 and TRBJ2-2, with D perhaps matching TRBD1 (6 bases). The clonotype comes from a human donor in good health (CMV status not recorded). Some clones in this sample may be carry-over from other donors' samples. The CDR3 DNA reads as TGTGCCAGCAGCATCACAGGGAGAGTGGCCGGGGAGCTGTTTTTT. Protein product: CASSITGRVAGELFF.